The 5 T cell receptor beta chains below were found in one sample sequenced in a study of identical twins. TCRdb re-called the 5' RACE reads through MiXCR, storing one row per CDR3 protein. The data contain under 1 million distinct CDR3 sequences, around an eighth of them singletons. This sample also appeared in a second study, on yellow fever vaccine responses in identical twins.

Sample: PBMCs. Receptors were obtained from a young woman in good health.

The CDR3 region has the DNA TGTGCCAGCAGTTACGGTTTAAGCGGTACACAAGAGACCCAGTACTTC. Translating it yields CASSYGLSGTQETQYF. This chain uses TRBV6-5 with TRBJ2-5; possibly TRBD2 for D (5 bases). Germline lookup yields CDR1 MNHEY and CDR2 SVGAGI. CDR3 length: 16 amino acids. V was clipped by 2 bases and J by 2 bases, with 15 bases between them.

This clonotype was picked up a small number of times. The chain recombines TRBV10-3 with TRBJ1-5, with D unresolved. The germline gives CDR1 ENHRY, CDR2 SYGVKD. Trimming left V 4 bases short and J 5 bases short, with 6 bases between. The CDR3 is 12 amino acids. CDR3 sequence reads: CAISGVDQPQHF. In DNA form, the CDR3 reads TGTGCCATCAGTGGAGTGGATCAGCCCCAGCATTTT.

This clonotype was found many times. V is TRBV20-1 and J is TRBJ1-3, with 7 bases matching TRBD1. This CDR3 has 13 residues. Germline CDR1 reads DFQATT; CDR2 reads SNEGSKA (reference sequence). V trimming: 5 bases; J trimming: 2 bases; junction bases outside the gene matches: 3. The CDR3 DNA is TGCAGTGCTTATGACAGGGCTGGAAACACCATATATTTT. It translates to CSAYDRAGNTIYF.

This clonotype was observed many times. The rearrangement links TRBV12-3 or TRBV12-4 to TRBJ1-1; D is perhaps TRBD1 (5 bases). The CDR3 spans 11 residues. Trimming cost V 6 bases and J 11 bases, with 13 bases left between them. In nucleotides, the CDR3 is TGTGCCAGCAGACTGACAGTTACGGCTTTCTTT. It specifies CASRLTVTAFF.

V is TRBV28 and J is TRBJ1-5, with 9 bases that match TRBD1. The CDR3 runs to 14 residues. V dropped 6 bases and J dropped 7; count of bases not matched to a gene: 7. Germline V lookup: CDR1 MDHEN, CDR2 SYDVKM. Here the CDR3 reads CASSLGTGFQPQHF. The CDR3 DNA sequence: TGTGCCAGCAGCCTTGGGACAGGGTTCCAGCCCCAGCATTTT.